The 6 T cell receptor beta chains below all came from one sample that was sequenced in a study of CXCR3-negative and CXCR3-positive naive CD8 T cells (dated by TCRdb to between 2018 and 2021). Sequencing instrument: NextSeq 550. The Human TCR Profiling Kit (MiLaboratory) was used to prepare UMI-labeled 5' RACE TRB cDNA libraries. Each entry corresponds to one CDR3 protein sequence from reads that TCRdb reprocessed, and DNA is not given. The table kept for this sample lists 43,000 or so distinct CDR3 sequences. The top ten clones comprise 1.6% of the sample. Input material: naive CXCR3- CD8+ T cells from blood. This specimen's cell subset or site label, per the study, means: CD45RO-CCR7+CD27+CD95- naive CD8+ T cells lacking CXCR3 (TNR3-). The receptors here all came from a human donor in good health. Some clones in this sample may be carry-over from other donors' samples.

The genes are TRBV7-6 and TRBJ1-5; the D call from TCRdb, TRBD1, cannot be confirmed without DNA. The CDR3 has 22 residues. Germline-derived CDR1 and CDR2 are SGHVS and FNYEAQ. The CDR3 is CASSPRDRDLLLYMRSNQPQHF.

This chain joins TRBV7-3 and TRBJ2-5; without DNA, the TCRdb call of TRBD1 cannot be checked. Germline V gene data show CDR1 as SGHTA and CDR2 as FQGTGA. The CDR3 contains 15 residues. CDR3 residues: CASSPSGQGLETQYF. The complete variable domain, with remaining parts taken from reference TRBV7-3 and TRBJ2-5, reads GAGVSQTPSNKVTEKGKYVELRCDPISGHTALYWYRQSLGQGPEFLIYFQGTGAADDSGLPNDRFFAVRPEGSVSTLKIQRTERGDSAVYLCASSPSGQGLETQYFGPGTRLLVL.

Here the CDR3 reads CASSNVEGGTSGRPGIYEQYF. The rearrangement joins TRBV21-1 to TRBJ2-7; without DNA, the TCRdb call of TRBD2 cannot be checked. TRBV21-1 is described as a pseudogene. The CDR3 spans 21 residues.

The genes are TRBV28 and TRBJ2-7; TCRdb indicates TRBD2, and absent DNA this call remains unverified. In germline, CDR1 is MDHEN, CDR2 SYDVKM. The CDR3 is 15 residues long. This CDR3 reads CASSFRGSPRNEQYF.

The chain combines TRBV4-3 with TRBJ2-4; the D call of TRBD1 rests on TCRdb alone, since no DNA is present to check it. Germline V lookup: CDR1 LGHNA, CDR2 YSLEER. CDR3 length: 16 residues. The CDR3 loop is CASSQMHRDPKNIQYF.

CDR3 sequence: CASSWGQGHQETQYF. The rearrangement uses TRBV3-1 and TRBJ2-5; absent DNA, TCRdb's TRBD1 call cannot be checked. The CDR3 consists of 15 residues. CDR1 and CDR2 (germline): LGHDT, YNNKEL (reference sequence).